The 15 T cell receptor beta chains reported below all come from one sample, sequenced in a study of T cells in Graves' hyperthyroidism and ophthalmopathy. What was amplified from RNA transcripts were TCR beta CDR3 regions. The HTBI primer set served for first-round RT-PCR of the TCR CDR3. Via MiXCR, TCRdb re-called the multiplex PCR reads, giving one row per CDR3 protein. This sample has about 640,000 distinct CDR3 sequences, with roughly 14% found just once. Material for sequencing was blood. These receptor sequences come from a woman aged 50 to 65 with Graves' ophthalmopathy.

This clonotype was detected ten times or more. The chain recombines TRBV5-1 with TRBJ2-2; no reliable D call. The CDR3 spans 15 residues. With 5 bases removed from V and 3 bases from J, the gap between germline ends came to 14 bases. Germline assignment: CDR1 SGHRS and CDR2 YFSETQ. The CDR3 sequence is CASRLDRRDTGELFF. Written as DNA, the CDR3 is TGCGCCAGCAGGCTGGACCGCCGTGACACCGGGGAGCTGTTTTTT.

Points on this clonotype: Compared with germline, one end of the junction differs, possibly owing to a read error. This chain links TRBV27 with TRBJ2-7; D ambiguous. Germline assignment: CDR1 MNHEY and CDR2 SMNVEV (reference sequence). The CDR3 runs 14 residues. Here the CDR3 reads CASSLRDNPYGQYF. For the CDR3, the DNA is TGTGCCAGCAGTTTGAGAGACAACCCCTACGGGCAGTACTTC.

DNA for the CDR3: TGTGCCAGCCTTGGACAGCTCAATCAGCCCCAGCATTTT. Translation gives CASLGQLNQPQHF. The chain links TRBV6-2 or TRBV6-3 to TRBJ1-5; D perhaps matches TRBD1 (6 bases). The germline V and J ends were trimmed by 8 bases and 3 bases, with 11 bases remaining between them. Germline lookup yields CDR1 MNHEY and CDR2 SVGEGT. The CDR3 runs 13 residues.

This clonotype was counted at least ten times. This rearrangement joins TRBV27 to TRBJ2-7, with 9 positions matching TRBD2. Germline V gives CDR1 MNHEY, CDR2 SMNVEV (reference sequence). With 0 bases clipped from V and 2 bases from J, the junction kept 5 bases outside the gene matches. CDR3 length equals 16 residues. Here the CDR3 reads CASSLSSPSGTYEQYF. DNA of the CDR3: TGTGCCAGCAGTTTATCGTCTCCTAGCGGGACCTACGAGCAGTACTTC.

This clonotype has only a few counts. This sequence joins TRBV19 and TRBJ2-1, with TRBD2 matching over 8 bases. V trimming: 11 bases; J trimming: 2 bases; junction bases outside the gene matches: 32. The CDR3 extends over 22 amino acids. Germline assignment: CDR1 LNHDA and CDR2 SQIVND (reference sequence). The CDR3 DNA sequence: TGTGCCCGCTCTCTAAATCCGAGGAGTAGCGGGAATCTTTACCCCACCTACAATGAGCAGTTCTTC. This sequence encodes CARSLNPRSSGNLYPTYNEQFF.

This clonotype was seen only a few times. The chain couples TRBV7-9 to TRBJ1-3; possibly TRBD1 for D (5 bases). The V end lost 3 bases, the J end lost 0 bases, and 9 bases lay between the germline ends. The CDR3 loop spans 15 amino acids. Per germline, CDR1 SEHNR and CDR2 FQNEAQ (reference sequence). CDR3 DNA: TGTGCCAGCAGCTTCGTGGACATCTCTGGAAACACCATATATTTT. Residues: CASSFVDISGNTIYF.

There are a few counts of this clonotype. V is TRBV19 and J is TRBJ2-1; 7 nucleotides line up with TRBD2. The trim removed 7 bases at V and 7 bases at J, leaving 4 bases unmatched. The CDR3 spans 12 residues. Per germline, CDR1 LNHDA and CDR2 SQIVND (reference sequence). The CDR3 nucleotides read TGTGCCAGTACCGGACTAGTGAATGAGCAGTTCTTC. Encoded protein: CASTGLVNEQFF.

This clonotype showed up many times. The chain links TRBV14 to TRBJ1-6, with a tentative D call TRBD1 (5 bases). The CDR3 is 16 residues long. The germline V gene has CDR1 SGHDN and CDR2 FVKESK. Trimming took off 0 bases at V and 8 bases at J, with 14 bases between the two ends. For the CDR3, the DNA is TGTGCCAGCAGCCAAGATCGCGGCAGGGTTTATTCACCCCTCCACTTT. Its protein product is CASSQDRGRVYSPLHF.

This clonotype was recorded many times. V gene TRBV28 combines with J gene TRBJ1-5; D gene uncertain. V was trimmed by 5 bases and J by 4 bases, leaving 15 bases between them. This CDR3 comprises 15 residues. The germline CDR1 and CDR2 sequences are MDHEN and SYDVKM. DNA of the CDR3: TGTGCCAGCAGTCCGATGAGAGGGTTGAATCAGCCCCAGCATTTT. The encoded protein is CASSPMRGLNQPQHF.

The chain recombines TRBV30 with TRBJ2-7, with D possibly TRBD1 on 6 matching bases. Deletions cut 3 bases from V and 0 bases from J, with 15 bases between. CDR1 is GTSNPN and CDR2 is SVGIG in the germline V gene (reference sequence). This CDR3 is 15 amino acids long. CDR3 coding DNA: TGTGCCTGGAGCGCTGGGACACCGAGCTCCTACGAGCAGTACTTC. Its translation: CAWSAGTPSSYEQYF.

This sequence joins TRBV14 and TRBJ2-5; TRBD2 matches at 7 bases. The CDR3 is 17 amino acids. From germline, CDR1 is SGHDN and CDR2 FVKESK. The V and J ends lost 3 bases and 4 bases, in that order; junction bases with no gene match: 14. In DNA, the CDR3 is TGTGCCAGCAGCCACGGTTGGGGAGCGGGATTTTCAGAGACCCAGTACTTC. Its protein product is CASSHGWGAGFSETQYF.

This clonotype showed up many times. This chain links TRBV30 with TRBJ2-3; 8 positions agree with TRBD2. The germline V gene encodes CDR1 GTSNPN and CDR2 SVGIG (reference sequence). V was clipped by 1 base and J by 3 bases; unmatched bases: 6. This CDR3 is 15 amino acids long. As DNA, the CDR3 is TGTGCCTGGAGTGCGACTAGCGCGGGGACAGATACGCAGTATTTT. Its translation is CAWSATSAGTDTQYF.

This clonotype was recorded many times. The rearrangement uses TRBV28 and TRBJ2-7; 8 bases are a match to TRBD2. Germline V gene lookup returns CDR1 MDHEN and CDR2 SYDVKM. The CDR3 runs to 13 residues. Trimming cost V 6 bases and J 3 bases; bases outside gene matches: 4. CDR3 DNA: TGTGCCAGCAGAGTGGGACTAGGCTACGAGCAGTACTTC. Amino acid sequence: CASRVGLGYEQYF. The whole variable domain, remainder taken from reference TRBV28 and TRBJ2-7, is DVKVTQSSRYLVKRTGEKVFLECVQDMDHENMFWYRQDPGLGLRLIYFSYDVKMKEKGDIPEGYSVSREKKERFSLILESASTNQTSMYLCASRVGLGYEQYFGPGTRLTVT.

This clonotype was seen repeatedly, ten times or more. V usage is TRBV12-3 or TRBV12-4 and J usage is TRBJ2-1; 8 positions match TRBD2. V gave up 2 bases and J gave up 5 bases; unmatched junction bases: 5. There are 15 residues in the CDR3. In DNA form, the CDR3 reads TGTGCCAGCAGTTTAAAGGGACTAGGAGACAATGAGCAGTTCTTC. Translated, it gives CASSLKGLGDNEQFF.

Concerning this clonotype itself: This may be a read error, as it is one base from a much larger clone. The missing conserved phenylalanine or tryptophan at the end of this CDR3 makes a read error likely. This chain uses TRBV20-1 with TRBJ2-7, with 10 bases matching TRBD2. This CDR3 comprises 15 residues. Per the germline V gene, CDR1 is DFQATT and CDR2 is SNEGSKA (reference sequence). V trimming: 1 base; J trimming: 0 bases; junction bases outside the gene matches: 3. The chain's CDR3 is CSARVAGGSSYEQYS. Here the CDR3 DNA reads TGCAGTGCTAGAGTAGCGGGAGGAAGCTCCTACGAGCAGTACTCC.